The 14 T cell receptor beta chains given below trace back to one sample, sequenced in a study (dated by TCRdb to the mid-2010s). The library was built by means of 5' RACE. The instrument given in TCRdb is Illumina MiSeq. TCRdb redid the processing of the public reads, applying fastp at Q25 and MiXCR, and retained in-frame beta chains. Merged by CDR3 protein, the rows form single entries marked with the most common genes and DNA. The sample includes some 9,000 distinct CDR3 sequences, with about half observed a single time. The biggest ten clones account for about 2.7% of the sample. CD4+CD25+CD127-/low cells were isolated as Tregs. Sequencing was done on a sample of Tregs sorted from a lymph node. These receptors came from a female donor with breast cancer.

The V and J genes are TRBV27 and TRBJ2-7; perhaps D is TRBD1 or TRBD2 (5 bases each). Germline lookup yields CDR1 MNHEY and CDR2 SMNVEV (reference sequence). CDR3 length: 13 residues. Trimming took 2 bases from V and 2 from J, leaving 7 bases between them. Here the CDR3 reads CASSLQGPYEQYF. The CDR3 DNA is TGTGCCAGCAGTTTACAGGGACCCTACGAGCAGTACTTC.

This clonotype was detected once. V is TRBV7-9 and J is TRBJ2-1; tentatively, D is TRBD2 (6 bases). The V end was cut by 0 bases, the J end by 0 bases, with 9 bases between. Germline assignment: CDR1 SEHNR and CDR2 FQNEAQ (reference sequence). The CDR3 consists of 16 residues. In DNA form, the CDR3 reads TGTGCCAGCAGCTTAGCGACTAGTGGCTCCTACAATGAGCAGTTCTTC. As protein: CASSLATSGSYNEQFF.

Only a few counts were recorded for this clonotype. This chain connects TRBV6-1 to TRBJ1-1; D not certain. There are 15 residues in the CDR3. Germline values: CDR1 MNHNS, CDR2 SASEGT. The germline V and J ends were trimmed by 7 bases and 2 bases, with 17 bases remaining between them. The CDR3 is CASNSWAGGNTEAFF. CDR3 bases: TGTGCCAGCAACTCTTGGGCAGGCGGAAACACTGAAGCTTTCTTT.

This sequence joins TRBV11-2 and TRBJ2-7; TRBD2 agrees at 7 bases. V shed 1 base, J shed 2 bases, and the junction held 5 bases outside the gene matches. The CDR3 loop spans 15 amino acids. Germline CDR1 reads SGHAT; CDR2 reads FQNNGV. The CDR3 bases are TGTGCCAGCAGCTTAGGCGGCGGGGGTGCCTACGAGCAGTACTTC. Amino acids: CASSLGGGGAYEQYF.

This clonotype was found a few times. CDR3 amino acids: CASSGLAGSPGELFF. CDR3 nucleotide sequence: TGTGCCAGCAGTGGACTAGCGGGATCACCCGGGGAGCTGTTTTTT. This chain uses TRBV12-3 or TRBV12-4 with TRBJ2-2; 12 nucleotides line up with TRBD2. This CDR3 is built from 15 residues. V trimming: 5 bases; J trimming: 6 bases; junction bases outside the gene matches: 4.

This chain links TRBV5-5 with TRBJ2-7, with D possibly TRBD1 on 6 matching bases. Per germline, CDR1 SGHKS and CDR2 YYEKEE (reference sequence). The V gene lost 0 bases and the J gene lost 0 bases, with 13 bases spanning the gap. This CDR3 has 16 amino acids. The CDR3 DNA is TGTGCCAGCAGCTTGGTTGTTTGGGACAACTCCTACGAGCAGTACTTC. Encoded protein: CASSLVVWDNSYEQYF.

The chain recombines TRBV27 with TRBJ2-7, with D uncertain. Trimming shortened V by 6 bases and J by 2 bases, and 11 bases separated the two germline ends. Germline-derived CDR1 and CDR2 are MNHEY and SMNVEV (reference sequence). This CDR3 has 13 residues. The CDR3 DNA sequence: TGTGCCAGCAGCCTCGTAGGAACCTACGAGCAGTACTTC. This translates into CASSLVGTYEQYF.

The genes are TRBV6-5 and TRBJ2-2; D ambiguous. Trimming stripped 5 bases from V and 5 bases from J, with 18 bases between. CDR1 and CDR2 (germline): MNHEY, SVGAGI. The CDR3 consists of 16 residues. The chain's CDR3 is CASSRVGDPGTGELFF. In DNA form, the CDR3 reads TGTGCCAGCAGTAGAGTAGGCGACCCGGGTACCGGGGAGCTGTTTTTT.

This clonotype has only a few counts. V and J are TRBV7-8 and TRBJ2-7; tentative D call: TRBD2 (6 bases). V lost 3 bases, J lost 2 bases, and 23 bases lay in between. The germline V gene has CDR1 SGHVS and CDR2 FQNEAQ. CDR3 length: 18 amino acids. In DNA, the CDR3 is TGTGCCAGCAGCTTTTTTCTGGTCCCCGGGGGAGAGGCCTACGAGCAGTACTTC. As protein: CASSFFLVPGGEAYEQYF. Full variable domain (rest looked up from reference TRBV7-8 and TRBJ2-7): GAGVSQSPRYKVAKRGQDVALRCDPISGHVSLFWYQQALGQGPEFLTYFQNEAQLDKSGLPSDRFFAERPEGSVSTLKIQRTQQEDSAVYLCASSFFLVPGGEAYEQYFGPGTRLTVT.

This clonotype was detected only a few times. This chain uses TRBV5-1 with TRBJ2-7, with 9 bases lining up with TRBD1. Germline V gene sequence: CDR1 SGHRS, CDR2 YFSETQ. Unmatched junction bases numbered 12, after V lost 4 bases and J lost 4 bases. The CDR3 consists of 16 residues. The CDR3 is CASSLGQGFMGYEQYF. CDR3 nucleotides: TGCGCCAGCAGCCTGGGACAGGGTTTCATGGGATACGAGCAGTACTTC.

The chain uses TRBV7-9 and TRBJ2-5; D assignment may be TRBD1 or TRBD2 (5 bases each). The CDR3 runs to 17 residues. Germline CDR1 and CDR2: SEHNR and FQNEAQ (reference sequence). Trimming stripped 7 bases from V and 0 bases from J, with 21 bases between. CDR3: CASNLLPSRGDQETQYF. The DNA of the CDR3 is TGTGCCAGCAACCTACTCCCGTCCAGAGGGGACCAAGAGACCCAGTACTTC.

As for this clonotype: Since the CDR3 does not end with the conserved phenylalanine or tryptophan, this likely comes from a read error. J is TRBJ2-5 and V is TRBV5-1; D is perhaps TRBD2 (6 bases). With 0 bases removed from V and 3 bases from J, the gap between germline ends came to 6 bases. Germline lookup yields CDR1 SGHRS and CDR2 YFSETQ. The length of the CDR3 is 13 residues. CDR3 sequence: CASSLVAEETQYL. For the CDR3, the DNA is TGCGCCAGCAGCTTGGTAGCGGAAGAGACCCAGTACCTC.

This clonotype was seen only a few times. The chain combines TRBV27 with TRBJ2-6, with 7 positions matching TRBD1. The CDR3 spans 17 residues. The V and J ends lost 5 bases and 2 bases, in that order; junction bases with no gene match: 9. Germline-derived CDR1 and CDR2 are MNHEY and SMNVEV (reference sequence). CDR3 nucleotide sequence: TGTGCCAGCAGTCCCCCGGTTCAGGGGGCTGGGGCCAACGTCCTGACTTTC. Translation: CASSPPVQGAGANVLTF.

DNA of the CDR3: TGCGCCAGCAGCTTGGGGACAGGGCTTCGAAAGTCTTTCATGAACACTGAAGCTTTCTTT. Its protein is CASSLGTGLRKSFMNTEAFF. J is TRBJ1-1 and V is TRBV5-1; TRBD1 aligns across 8 bases. This CDR3 spans 20 amino acids. V gave up 0 bases and J gave up 0 bases; unmatched junction bases: 16. Germline-derived CDR1 and CDR2 are SGHRS and YFSETQ.